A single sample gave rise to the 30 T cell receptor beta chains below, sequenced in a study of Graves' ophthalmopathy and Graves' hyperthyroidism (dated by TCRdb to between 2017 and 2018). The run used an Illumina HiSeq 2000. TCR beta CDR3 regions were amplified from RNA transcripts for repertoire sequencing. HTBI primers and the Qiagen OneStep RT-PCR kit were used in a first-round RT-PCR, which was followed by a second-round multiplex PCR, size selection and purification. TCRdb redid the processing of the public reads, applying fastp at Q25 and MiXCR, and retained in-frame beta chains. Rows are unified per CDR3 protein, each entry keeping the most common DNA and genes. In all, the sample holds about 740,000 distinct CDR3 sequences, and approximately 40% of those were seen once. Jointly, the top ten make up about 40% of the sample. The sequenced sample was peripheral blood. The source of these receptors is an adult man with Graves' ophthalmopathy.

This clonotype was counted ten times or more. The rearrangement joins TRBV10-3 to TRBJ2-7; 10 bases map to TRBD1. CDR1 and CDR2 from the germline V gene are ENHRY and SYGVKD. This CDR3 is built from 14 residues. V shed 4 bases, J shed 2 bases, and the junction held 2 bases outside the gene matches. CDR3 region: CAISGTGGTYEQYF. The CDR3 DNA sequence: TGTGCCATCAGTGGGACAGGGGGTACCTACGAGCAGTACTTC.

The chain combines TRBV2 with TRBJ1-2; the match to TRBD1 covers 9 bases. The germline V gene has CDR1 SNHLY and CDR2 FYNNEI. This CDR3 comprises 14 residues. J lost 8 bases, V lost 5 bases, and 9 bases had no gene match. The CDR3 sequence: CASSYWGTGPGYTF. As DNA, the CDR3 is TGTGCCAGCAGTTATTGGGGGACAGGGCCCGGCTACACCTTC.

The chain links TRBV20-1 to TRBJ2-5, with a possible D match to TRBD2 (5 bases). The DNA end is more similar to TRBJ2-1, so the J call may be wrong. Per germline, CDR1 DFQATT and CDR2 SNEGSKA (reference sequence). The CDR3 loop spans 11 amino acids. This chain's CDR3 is CSAVVERTQFF. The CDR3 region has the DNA TGCAGTGCTGTGGTCGAGCGGACCCAGTTCTTC.

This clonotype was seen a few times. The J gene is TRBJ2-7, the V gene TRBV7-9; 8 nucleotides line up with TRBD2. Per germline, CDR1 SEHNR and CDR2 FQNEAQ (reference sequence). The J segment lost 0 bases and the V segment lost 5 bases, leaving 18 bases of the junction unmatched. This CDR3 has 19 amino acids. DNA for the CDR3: TGTGCCAGCAGCAAGGGGTGGACCCTAGCGGGTTCCCGCTCCTACGAGCAGTACTTC. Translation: CASSKGWTLAGSRSYEQYF.

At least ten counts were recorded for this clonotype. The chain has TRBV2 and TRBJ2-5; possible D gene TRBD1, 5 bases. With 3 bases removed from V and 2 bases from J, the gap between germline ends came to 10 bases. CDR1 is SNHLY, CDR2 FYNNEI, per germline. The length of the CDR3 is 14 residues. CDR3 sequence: CASSDGRQQETQYF. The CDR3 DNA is TGTGCCAGCAGTGACGGACGACAGCAAGAGACCCAGTACTTC.

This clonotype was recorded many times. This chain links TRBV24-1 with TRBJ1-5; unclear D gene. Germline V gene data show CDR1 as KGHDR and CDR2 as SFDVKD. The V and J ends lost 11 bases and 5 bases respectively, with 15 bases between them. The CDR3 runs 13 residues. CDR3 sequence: CAIGGSGDQPQHF. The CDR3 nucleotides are TGTGCCATCGGCGGGAGCGGAGATCAGCCCCAGCATTTT.

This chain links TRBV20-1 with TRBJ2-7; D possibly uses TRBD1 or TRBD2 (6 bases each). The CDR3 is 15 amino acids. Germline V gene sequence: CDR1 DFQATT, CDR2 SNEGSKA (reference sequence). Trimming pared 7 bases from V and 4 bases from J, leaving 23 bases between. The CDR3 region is CSVRWGARRQYEQYF. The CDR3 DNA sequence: TGCAGTGTAAGATGGGGGGCTAGAAGACAGTACGAGCAGTACTTC.

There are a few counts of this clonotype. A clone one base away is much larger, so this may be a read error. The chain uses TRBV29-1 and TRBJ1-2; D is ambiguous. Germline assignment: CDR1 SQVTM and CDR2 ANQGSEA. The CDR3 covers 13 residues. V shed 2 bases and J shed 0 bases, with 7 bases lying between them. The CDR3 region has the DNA TGCAGCGTTGAAATCTCAGCTAACTATGGCTACACCTTC. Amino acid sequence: CSVEISANYGYTF.

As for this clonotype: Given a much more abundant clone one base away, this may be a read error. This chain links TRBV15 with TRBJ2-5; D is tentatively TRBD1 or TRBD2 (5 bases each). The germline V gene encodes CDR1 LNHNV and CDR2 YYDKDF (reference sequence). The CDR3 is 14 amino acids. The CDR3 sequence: CAISRRGDQETQYF. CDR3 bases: TGTGCCATCAGCAGGCGAGGGGACCAAGAGACCCAGTACTTC.

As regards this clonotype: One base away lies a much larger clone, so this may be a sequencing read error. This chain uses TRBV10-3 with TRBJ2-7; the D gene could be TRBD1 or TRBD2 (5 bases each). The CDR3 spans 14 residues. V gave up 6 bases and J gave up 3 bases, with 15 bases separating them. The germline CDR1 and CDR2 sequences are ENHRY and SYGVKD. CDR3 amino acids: CAIRGDSIRYEQYF. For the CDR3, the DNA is TGTGCCATCAGGGGAGACAGTATACGCTACGAGCAGTACTTC.

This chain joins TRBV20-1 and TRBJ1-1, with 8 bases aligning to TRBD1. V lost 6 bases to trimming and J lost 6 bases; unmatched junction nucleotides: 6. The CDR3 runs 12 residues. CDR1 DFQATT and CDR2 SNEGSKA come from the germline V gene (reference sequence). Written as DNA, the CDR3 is TGCAGTGCGCCCGGACAGGGCTCTGAAGCTTTCTTT. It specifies CSAPGQGSEAFF.

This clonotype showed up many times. In nucleotides, the CDR3 is TGTGCCACCAGCAGAGTCTCGGGGGACTCACCCCTCCACTTT. It codes for CATSRVSGDSPLHF. The chain carries TRBV15 and TRBJ1-6; D perhaps matches TRBD1 (5 bases). CDR1 LNHNV and CDR2 YYDKDF come from the germline V gene (reference sequence). This CDR3 region has 14 residues. Trimming took 1 base from V and 10 from J, leaving 11 bases between them.

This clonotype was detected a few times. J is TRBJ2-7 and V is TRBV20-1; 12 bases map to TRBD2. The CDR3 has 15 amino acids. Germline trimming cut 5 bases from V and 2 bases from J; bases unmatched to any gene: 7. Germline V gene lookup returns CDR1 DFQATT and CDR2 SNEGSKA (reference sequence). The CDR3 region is CSADLPSGGAYEQYF. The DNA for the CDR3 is TGCAGTGCTGACTTACCTAGCGGGGGGGCCTACGAGCAGTACTTC.

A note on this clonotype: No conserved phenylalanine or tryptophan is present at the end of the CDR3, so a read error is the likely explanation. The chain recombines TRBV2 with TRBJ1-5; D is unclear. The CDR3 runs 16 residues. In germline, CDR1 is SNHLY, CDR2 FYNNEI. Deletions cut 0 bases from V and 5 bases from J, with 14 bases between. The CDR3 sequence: CASSEALLGRHQPQHL. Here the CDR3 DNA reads TGTGCCAGCAGTGAAGCGCTTCTTGGGCGTCATCAGCCCCAGCATCTT.

The CDR3 protein is CASSSPEWGPEAFF. The CDR3 DNA sequence: TGTGCCAGCAGCTCTCCGGAGTGGGGCCCCGAAGCTTTCTTT. J is TRBJ1-1 and V is TRBV7-2; D may be TRBD1 (5 bases). Trimming pared 4 bases from V and 8 bases from J, leaving 17 bases between. The CDR3 is made up of 14 amino acids. Germline V gives CDR1 SGHTA, CDR2 FQGNSA.

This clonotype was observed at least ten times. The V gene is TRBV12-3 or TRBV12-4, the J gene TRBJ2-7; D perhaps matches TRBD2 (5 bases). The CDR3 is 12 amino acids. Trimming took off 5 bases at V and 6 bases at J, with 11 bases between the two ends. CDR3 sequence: CASSAGGGEQYF. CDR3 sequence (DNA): TGTGCCAGCAGTGCCGGTGGAGGCGAGCAGTACTTC.

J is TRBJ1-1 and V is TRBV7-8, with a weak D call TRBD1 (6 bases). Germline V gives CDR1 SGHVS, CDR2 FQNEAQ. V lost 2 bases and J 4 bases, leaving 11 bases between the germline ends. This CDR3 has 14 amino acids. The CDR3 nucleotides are TGTGCCAGCAGCTTAAAAGGGGGGAGCACTGAAGCTTTCTTT. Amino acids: CASSLKGGSTEAFF. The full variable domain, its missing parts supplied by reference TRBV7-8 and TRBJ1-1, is GAGVSQSPRYKVAKRGQDVALRCDPISGHVSLFWYQQALGQGPEFLTYFQNEAQLDKSGLPSDRFFAERPEGSVSTLKIQRTQQEDSAVYLCASSLKGGSTEAFFGQGTRLTVV.

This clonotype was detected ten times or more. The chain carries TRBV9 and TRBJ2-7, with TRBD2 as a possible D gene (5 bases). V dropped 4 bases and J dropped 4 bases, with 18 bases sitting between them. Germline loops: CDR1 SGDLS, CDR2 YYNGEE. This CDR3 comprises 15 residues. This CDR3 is CASSPIPGNVYEQYF. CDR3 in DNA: TGTGCCAGCAGCCCGATCCCCGGGAATGTGTACGAGCAGTACTTC.

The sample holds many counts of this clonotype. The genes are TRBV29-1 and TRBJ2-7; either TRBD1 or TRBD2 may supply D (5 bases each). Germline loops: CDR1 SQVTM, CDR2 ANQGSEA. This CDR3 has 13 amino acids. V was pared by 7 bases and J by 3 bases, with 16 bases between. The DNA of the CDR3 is TGCAGCGCCGACCGGGACGGATTCTACGAGCAGTACTTC. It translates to CSADRDGFYEQYF.

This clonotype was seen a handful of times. The chain's CDR3 is CSARDLWLAGSYEQYF. The CDR3 DNA reads as TGCAGTGCTAGAGATCTTTGGCTAGCGGGGTCCTACGAGCAGTACTTC. The chain is built from TRBV20-1 and TRBJ2-7, with TRBD2 identical over 9 bases. Losses at the gene ends were 0 bases for V and 1 base for J; bases not matched to a gene: 7. Germline V gives CDR1 DFQATT, CDR2 SNEGSKA (reference sequence). This CDR3 region has 16 residues.

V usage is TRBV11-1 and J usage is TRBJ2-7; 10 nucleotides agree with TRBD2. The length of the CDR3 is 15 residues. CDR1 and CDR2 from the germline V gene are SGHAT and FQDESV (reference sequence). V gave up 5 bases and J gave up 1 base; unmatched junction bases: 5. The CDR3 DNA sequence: TGTGCCAGCAGCCCTAGCGGGGGACCGTCCTACGAGCAGTACTTC. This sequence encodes CASSPSGGPSYEQYF.

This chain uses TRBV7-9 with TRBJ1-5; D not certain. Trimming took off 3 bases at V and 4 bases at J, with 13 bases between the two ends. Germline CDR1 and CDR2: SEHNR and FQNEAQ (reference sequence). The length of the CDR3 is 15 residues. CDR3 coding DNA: TGTGCCAGCAGCTTCGGGCGGTCAGCGAATCAGCCCCAGCATTTT. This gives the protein CASSFGRSANQPQHF.

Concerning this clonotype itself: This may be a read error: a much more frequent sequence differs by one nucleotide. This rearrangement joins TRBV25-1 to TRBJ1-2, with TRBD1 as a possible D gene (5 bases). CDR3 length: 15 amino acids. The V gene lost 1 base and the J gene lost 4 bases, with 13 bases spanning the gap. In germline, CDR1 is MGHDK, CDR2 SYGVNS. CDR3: CASSESPTESYGYTF. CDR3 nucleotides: TGTGCCAGCAGTGAATCGCCGACAGAGAGCTATGGCTACACCTTC.

The CDR3 DNA follows: TGTGCCAGCAGTTCCCACGGACAGGGTAACACTGAAGCTTTCTTT. This codes for CASSSHGQGNTEAFF. V is TRBV2 and J is TRBJ1-1, with TRBD1 matching 8 bases. Germline-derived CDR1 and CDR2 are SNHLY and FYNNEI. CDR3 length: 15 residues. V was clipped by 5 bases and J by 2 bases; unmatched bases: 7. Full variable domain (rest looked up from reference TRBV2 and TRBJ1-1): EPEVTQTPSHQVTQMGQEVILRCVPISNHLYFYWYRQILGQKVEFLVSFYNNEISEKSEIFDDQFSVERPDGSNFTLKIRSTKLEDSAMYFCASSSHGQGNTEAFFGQGTRLTVV.

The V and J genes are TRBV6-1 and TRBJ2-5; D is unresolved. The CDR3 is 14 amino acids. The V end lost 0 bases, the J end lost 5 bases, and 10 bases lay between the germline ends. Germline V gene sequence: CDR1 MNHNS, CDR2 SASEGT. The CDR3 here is CASSEAIEAETQYF. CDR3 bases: TGTGCCAGCAGTGAAGCTATAGAGGCCGAGACCCAGTACTTC.

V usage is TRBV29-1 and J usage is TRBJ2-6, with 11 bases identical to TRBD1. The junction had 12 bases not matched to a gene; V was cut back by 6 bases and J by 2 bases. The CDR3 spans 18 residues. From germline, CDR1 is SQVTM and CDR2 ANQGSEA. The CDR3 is CSVSRDRGVPAGANVLTF. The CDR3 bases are TGCAGCGTGTCCCGGGACAGGGGGGTACCGGCTGGGGCCAACGTCCTGACTTTC.

The CDR3 region has the DNA TGTGCCAGCAGCTTAGAAGGGGGGACCCAGCATTTT. It is translated as CASSLEGGTQHF. The chain links TRBV7-2 to TRBJ1-5; a possible D gene is TRBD1 (6 bases). CDR1 is SGHTA, CDR2 FQGNSA, per germline. Trimming removed 1 base at V and 11 bases at J, with 9 bases between. The CDR3 has 12 amino acids. Drawing the rest from reference TRBV7-2 and TRBJ1-5, the complete variable domain is GAGVSQSPSNKVTEKGKDVELRCDPISGHTALYWYRQSLGQGLEFLIYFQGNSAPDKSGLPSDRFSAERTGGSVSTLTIQRTQQEDSAVYLCASSLEGGTQHFGDGTRLSIL.

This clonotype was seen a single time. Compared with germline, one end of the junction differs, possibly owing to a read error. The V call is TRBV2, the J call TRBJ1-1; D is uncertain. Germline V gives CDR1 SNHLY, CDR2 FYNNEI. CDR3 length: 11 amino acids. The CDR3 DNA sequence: TGTGCCAGCACCTCAAACACTGAAGCTCTCTTT. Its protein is CASTSNTEALF.

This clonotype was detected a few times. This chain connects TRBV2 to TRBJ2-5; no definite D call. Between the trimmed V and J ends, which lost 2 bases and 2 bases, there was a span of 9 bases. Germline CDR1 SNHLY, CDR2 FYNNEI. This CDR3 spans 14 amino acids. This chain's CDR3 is CASSERRVQETQYF. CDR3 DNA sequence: TGTGCCAGCAGTGAACGTCGGGTGCAAGAGACCCAGTACTTC.

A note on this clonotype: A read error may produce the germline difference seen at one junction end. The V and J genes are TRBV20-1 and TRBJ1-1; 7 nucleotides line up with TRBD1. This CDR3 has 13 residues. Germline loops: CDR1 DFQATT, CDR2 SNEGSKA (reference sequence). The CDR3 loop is CSATRQGNTEVFF. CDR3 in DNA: TGCAGTGCTACGCGACAGGGCAACACTGAAGTTTTCTTT.